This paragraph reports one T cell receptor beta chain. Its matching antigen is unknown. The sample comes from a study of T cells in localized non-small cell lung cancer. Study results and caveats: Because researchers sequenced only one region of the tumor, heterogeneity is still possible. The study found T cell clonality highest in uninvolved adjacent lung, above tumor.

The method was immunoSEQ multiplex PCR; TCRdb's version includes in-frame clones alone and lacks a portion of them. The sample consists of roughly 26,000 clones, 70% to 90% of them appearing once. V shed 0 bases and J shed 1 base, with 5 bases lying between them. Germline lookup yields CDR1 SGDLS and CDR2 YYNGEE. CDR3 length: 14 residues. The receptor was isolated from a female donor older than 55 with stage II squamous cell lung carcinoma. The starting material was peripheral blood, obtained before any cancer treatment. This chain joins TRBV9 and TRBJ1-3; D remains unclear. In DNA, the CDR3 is TGTGCCAGCAGCGTAGCACATTCTGGAAACACCATATATTTT. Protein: CASSVAHSGNTIYF.